These 15 T cell receptor beta chains came from one sample sequenced in a study of identifying expanded T cells in peripheral blood. Data came from immunoSEQ multiplex PCR; TCRdb stores just in-frame clones and leaves some out. Here the sample spans about 94,000 clones, 70% to 90% being singletons. The specimen sequenced was blood. All receptors derive from a person aged 18 to 70 in good health.

The chain carries TRBV7-9 and TRBJ2-7, with 10 positions matching TRBD2. Per the germline V gene, CDR1 is SEHNR and CDR2 is FQNEAQ (reference sequence). Trimming removed 1 base from V and 6 bases from J; junction bases left unmatched: 6. The CDR3 spans 15 residues. The DNA for the CDR3 is TGTGCCAGCAGCTTAGGGCTAGCGGGAGTTCCCGAGCAGTACTTC. It codes for CASSLGLAGVPEQYF.

This chain joins TRBV7-6 and TRBJ2-2; D unclear. V lost 1 base and J 3 bases, leaving 6 bases between the germline ends. This CDR3 region has 14 residues. Per germline, CDR1 SGHVS and CDR2 FNYEAQ. CDR3 residues: CASSLVPDTGELFF. In DNA form, the CDR3 reads TGTGCCAGCAGCTTAGTACCAGACACCGGGGAGCTGTTTTTT.

This chain joins TRBV5-1 and TRBJ2-7; possibly TRBD1 for D (6 bases). From germline, CDR1 is SGHRS and CDR2 YFSETQ. There are 14 residues in the CDR3. Trimming cost V 0 bases and J 7 bases, with 14 bases left between them. The chain's CDR3 is CASSLEKAGDEQYF. The CDR3 DNA reads as TGCGCCAGCAGCTTGGAGAAGGCAGGGGATGAGCAGTACTTC.

The chain employs TRBV18 and TRBJ1-5; possibly TRBD1 for D (6 bases). This CDR3 spans 13 amino acids. Germline CDR1 is KGHSH and CDR2 is LQKENI. The V end lost 3 bases, the J end lost 4 bases, and 7 bases lay between the germline ends. The CDR3 bases are TGTGCCAGCTCACCGCAGGGGAATCAGCCCCAGCATTTT. It codes for CASSPQGNQPQHF.

The table lists this clone with a few counts. J is TRBJ1-6 and V is TRBV19, with no clear D. CDR1 and CDR2 (germline): LNHDA, SQIVND (reference sequence). The CDR3 consists of 14 residues. V was pared by 7 bases and J by 8 bases, with 15 bases between. The CDR3 loop reads CASTRVEGDSPLHF. The CDR3 nucleotides are TGTGCCAGTACCCGGGTAGAAGGTGATTCACCCCTCCACTTT.

A single count supports this clone. The chain couples TRBV5-5 to TRBJ2-7; D may be TRBD2 (6 bases). Germline loops: CDR1 SGHKS, CDR2 YYEKEE (reference sequence). With 0 bases removed from V and 0 bases from J, the gap between germline ends came to 19 bases. The CDR3 totals 18 residues. CDR3 protein: CASSLAPTSGGNSYEQYF. Written as DNA, the CDR3 is TGTGCCAGCAGCTTGGCTCCCACTTCGGGCGGGAACTCCTACGAGCAGTACTTC.

The J gene is TRBJ1-5, the V gene TRBV30, with D possibly TRBD1 on 6 matching bases. Germline loops: CDR1 GTSNPN, CDR2 SVGIG (reference sequence). Trimming pared 2 bases from V and 2 bases from J, leaving 13 bases between. The CDR3 contains 15 residues. CDR3 sequence: CAWSTGILGNQPQHF. In DNA, the CDR3 is TGTGCCTGGAGTACAGGGATTTTGGGCAATCAGCCCCAGCATTTT.

The rearrangement uses TRBV19 and TRBJ2-3; the match to TRBD2 covers 8 bases. Losses at the gene ends were 5 bases for V and 6 bases for J; bases not matched to a gene: 13. The germline gives CDR1 LNHDA, CDR2 SQIVND (reference sequence). This CDR3 is built from 16 residues. The CDR3: CASSPRTSSGVDTQYF. DNA for the CDR3: TGTGCCAGTAGTCCCCGGACTAGCTCCGGGGTGGATACGCAGTATTTT.

V usage is TRBV5-1 and J usage is TRBJ1-1; D is undetermined. This CDR3 is built from 12 residues. Germline CDR1 is SGHRS and CDR2 is YFSETQ. Trimming shortened V by 7 bases and J by 3 bases, and 10 bases separated the two germline ends. The CDR3 loop reads CASGKVDTEAFF. In DNA form, the CDR3 reads TGCGCCAGCGGAAAGGTGGACACTGAAGCTTTCTTT.

This sequence joins TRBV5-1 and TRBJ2-1; tentatively, D is TRBD1 (5 bases). The CDR3 consists of 16 residues. Germline-derived CDR1 and CDR2 are SGHRS and YFSETQ. Trimming stripped 4 bases from V and 0 bases from J, with 14 bases between. CDR3 DNA: TGCGCCAGCAGCCAGGGTGCTGCGAGCTCCTACAATGAGCAGTTCTTC. It specifies CASSQGAASSYNEQFF.

V gene TRBV29-1 combines with J gene TRBJ2-5; weak D call: TRBD1 (5 bases). The germline V and J ends were trimmed by 8 bases and 2 bases, with 12 bases remaining between them. The length of the CDR3 is 12 residues. Germline values: CDR1 SQVTM, CDR2 ANQGSEA. The CDR3 nucleotides are TGCAGCATAAGACAGCCTCAAGAGACCCAGTACTTC. It encodes CSIRQPQETQYF.

The V and J genes are TRBV7-2 and TRBJ1-1; D not certain. Germline CDR1 is SGHTA and CDR2 is FQGNSA. V lost 5 bases, J lost 0 bases, and 7 bases lay in between. The CDR3 totals 13 residues. CDR3 nucleotide sequence: TGTGCCAGCAGCCCCTATTTGAACACTGAAGCTTTCTTT. Amino acid sequence: CASSPYLNTEAFF.

This chain links TRBV5-6 with TRBJ2-2; D is undetermined. From germline, CDR1 is SGHDT and CDR2 YYEEEE. This CDR3 comprises 14 residues. V lost 4 bases, J lost 0 bases, and 7 bases lay in between. The CDR3 bases are TGTGCCAGCAGCCCCACAGCGAACACCGGGGAGCTGTTTTTT. It yields the protein CASSPTANTGELFF. Filled out from reference TRBV5-6 and TRBJ2-2, the complete variable domain reads DAGVTQSPTHLIKTRGQQVTLRCSPKSGHDTVSWYQQALGQGPQFIFQYYEEEERQRGNFPDRFSGHQFPNYSSELNVNALLLGDSALYLCASSPTANTGELFFGEGSRLTVL.

J is TRBJ2-7 and V is TRBV19; TRBD1 matches 10 bases. V was clipped by 6 bases and J by 0 bases; unmatched bases: 2. Germline V gives CDR1 LNHDA, CDR2 SQIVND (reference sequence). This CDR3 has 14 residues. DNA for the CDR3: TGTGCCAGTAGAGGACAGGGGGTCTCCTACGAGCAGTACTTC. Residues: CASRGQGVSYEQYF.

The chain links TRBV29-1 to TRBJ1-2; 10 positions agree with TRBD1. This CDR3 comprises 13 residues. Germline V CDR1 and CDR2: SQVTM, ANQGSEA. J was trimmed by 6 bases and V by 5 bases; bases with no gene match: 6. CDR3 bases: TGCAGCGTTTCCCCCGGGACAGGGGATGGCTACACCTTC. Its protein is CSVSPGTGDGYTF.